These 5 T cell receptor beta chains were all obtained from the same sample, sequenced in a study of OX40 agonist ivuxolimab in advanced cancers. The data were produced by immunoSEQ multiplex PCR, yet TCRdb's version contains in-frame clones alone and is incomplete. Among about 52,000 clones listed, roughly 94% were seen once. The sample here was CD4+ or CD8+ T cells sorted from blood, taken in a trial of the OX40 agonist ivuxolimab. All receptors come from an adult with an advanced solid tumor such as melanoma, head and neck, liver or kidney cancer.

The chain has TRBV29-1 and TRBJ1-1; maybe TRBD1 (6 bases). Looked up from germline, CDR1 is SQVTM and CDR2 is ANQGSEA. Trimming took 8 bases from V and 0 from J, leaving 13 bases between them. The CDR3 has 13 residues. The CDR3 here is CSSLGDMNTEAFF. The DNA for the CDR3 is TGCAGCTCCCTCGGGGACATGAACACTGAAGCTTTCTTT. The full variable domain, its missing parts supplied by reference TRBV29-1 and TRBJ1-1, is SAVISQKPSRDICQRGTSLTIQCQVDSQVTMMFWYRQQPGQSLTLIATANQGSEATYESGFVIDKFPISRPNLTFSTLTVSNMSPEDSSIYLCSSLGDMNTEAFFGQGTRLTVV.

The chain is built from TRBV5-4 and TRBJ2-4, with 9 bases fitting TRBD1. This CDR3 has 16 amino acids. Germline CDR1 and CDR2: SGHNT and YYREEE (reference sequence). V trimming: 4 bases; J trimming: 8 bases; junction bases outside the gene matches: 13. The DNA of the CDR3 is TGTGCCAGCAGCAGGCCAACCGGGACAGGGAGATACATTCAGTACTTC. Its translation is CASSRPTGTGRYIQYF.

The chain couples TRBV2 to TRBJ1-6; TRBD1 agrees at 7 bases. This CDR3 spans 16 amino acids. V was clipped by 11 bases and J by 0 bases; unmatched bases: 10. Germline V gene sequence: CDR1 SNHLY, CDR2 FYNNEI. As DNA, the CDR3 is TGTGCCCCCGGACAGGACCCCCGCTCCTATAATTCACCCCTCCACTTT. As protein: CAPGQDPRSYNSPLHF.

CDR3 sequence (DNA): TGTGCCAGCAGTTTATATTTGGAGCAGTTCTTC. Encoded protein: CASSLYLEQFF. This chain uses TRBV28 with TRBJ2-1; D gene ambiguous. Germline V lookup: CDR1 MDHEN, CDR2 SYDVKM. Trimming took off 1 base at V and 10 bases at J, with 5 bases between the two ends. The CDR3 loop spans 11 amino acids. The whole variable domain, filled in from reference TRBV28 and TRBJ2-1, reads DVKVTQSSRYLVKRTGEKVFLECVQDMDHENMFWYRQDPGLGLRLIYFSYDVKMKEKGDIPEGYSVSREKKERFSLILESASTNQTSMYLCASSLYLEQFFGPGTRLTVL.

This chain links TRBV6-1 with TRBJ2-7, with D uncertain. CDR1 and CDR2 from the germline V gene are MNHNS and SASEGT. CDR3 length equals 14 residues. Trimming pared 2 bases from V and 5 bases from J, leaving 13 bases between. CDR3 sequence (DNA): TGTGCCAGCAGTGAACCGAGACTCTTCAACGAGCAGTACTTC. This translates into CASSEPRLFNEQYF.